The entry that follows covers one T cell receptor (beta chain) sequence. The antigen is unknown. V lost 6 bases and J lost 0, with 7 bases in between. There are 13 residues in the CDR3. Germline V lookup: CDR1 SGDLS, CDR2 YYNGEE. The sample originates from a study of T cell responses to AZD1222 COVID-19 vaccine. General observations from the study: Just a handful of people given AZD1222 tested seropositive at baseline. Spike-specific TCR breadth and depth were elevated following two AZD1222 doses.

Using immunoSEQ multiplex PCR, the repertoire was profiled, and TCRdb retains in-frame clones only, with some absent. The sample has about 110,000 clones; 70% to 90% are singletons. This sequence originates from an adult who received the AZD1222 COVID-19 vaccine. The chain recombines TRBV9 with TRBJ1-3; D unresolved. The material was peripheral blood, obtained 28 days after the second AZD1222 dose. CDR3 nucleotide sequence: TGTGCCAGCACGAGCGACTCTGGAAACACCATATATTTT. It is translated as CASTSDSGNTIYF.